One sample yielded the 13 T cell receptor beta chains listed below, sequenced in a study of T cells in women clearing cervical HPV infection. Some clones are missing from TCRdb's copy, which holds only in-frame ones; the method was immunoSEQ multiplex PCR. Its table lists approximately 30,000 clones. Sequencing was carried out using blood buffy coat. The receptors shown here come from a woman between 18 and 75 years old with a cervical HPV16 infection that either progressed to CIN3+ or cleared (not recorded which).

Comments on this clone: The read ends 3 residues shy of where the CDR3 ends; the end is completed using the germline J gene. The chain couples TRBV11-2 to TRBJ2-7; 7 bases are shared with TRBD1. With V trimmed by 2 bases and J by 3 bases, 7 bases remained unmatched. Per germline, CDR1 SGHAT and CDR2 FQNNGV. The CDR3 runs 15 residues. The CDR3 DNA, read in part, is TGTGCCAGCAGCTTACAGCCACAGGGGAACTACGAG. It codes for CASSLQPQGNYE. The CDR3 reads in full as CASSLQPQGNYEQYF.

With respect to this clone: The CDR3 is cut off 3 residues early in the read; its end comes from the germline J gene. This chain connects TRBV5-1 to TRBJ2-1; D is perhaps TRBD1 (7 bases). CDR1 is SGHRS and CDR2 is YFSETQ in the germline V gene. CDR3 length: 15 amino acids. Trimming pared 0 bases from V and 9 bases from J, leaving 16 bases between. Incomplete CDR3 DNA: TGCGCCAGCAGCTTGGCGGCAGGGGGGTCCGGTGAG. Protein sequence: CASSLAAGGSGE. The whole CDR3 is CASSLAAGGSGEQFF. The full variable domain, rest sourced from reference TRBV5-1 and TRBJ2-1, is KAGVTQTPRYLIKTRGQQVTLSCSPISGHRSVSWYQQTPGQGLQFLFEYFSETQRNKGNFPGRFSGRQFSNSRSEMNVSTLELGDSALYLCASSLAAGGSGEQFFGPGTRLTVL.

Remarks on this clone: The DNA ends 3 residues before the CDR3 does, and the rest of the CDR3 is filled in from the germline J gene. The gene calls are TRBV28 and TRBJ2-7; TRBD2 is a possible D gene (6 bases). CDR1 and CDR2 (germline): MDHEN, SYDVKM. The CDR3 sequence is 15 residues long. Trimming removed 6 bases from V and 6 bases from J, with 21 bases in between. Partial CDR3 DNA: TGTGCCAGCAGCCTTCTCACCGGGGGTCGTGGCGAG. This gives the protein CASSLLTGGRGE. In full, the CDR3 is CASSLLTGGRGEQYF.

Concerning this clone: The junction does not match germline at one end; this may be a read error. The CDR3 goes on 3 residues after the read ends, and that part is filled in from the germline J gene. The V and J genes are TRBV5-1 and TRBJ2-3, with 7 bases identical to TRBD1. The CDR3 sequence is 14 residues long. Germline V gene data show CDR1 as SGHRS and CDR2 as YFSETQ. CDR3 DNA (partial): TGCGCCAGCAGCCCAGGACAGGTTGCAGAGACG. This translates into CASSPGQVAET. The entire CDR3 protein reads CASSPGQVAETQYF.

On this clone: The read falls 3 residues short of the CDR3 end, and the missing part is taken from the germline J gene. The chain uses TRBV19 and TRBJ1-1, with D perhaps matching TRBD1 (6 bases). V was clipped by 2 bases and J by 7 bases, with 14 bases between them. Germline-derived CDR1 and CDR2 are LNHDA and SQIVND (reference sequence). This CDR3 comprises 14 residues. Here the CDR3 reads CASSISTGRGEAFF. Partial CDR3 DNA: TGTGCCAGTAGTATATCGACAGGCCGGGGTGAA.

As for this clone: Sequencing ends 3 residues short of the CDR3 end; the germline J gene provides the rest. V is TRBV19 and J is TRBJ2-2; 11 bases are a match to TRBD2. Germline CDR1 and CDR2: LNHDA and SQIVND (reference sequence). CDR3 length: 18 residues. The V and J ends lost 3 bases and 0 bases, in that order; junction bases with no gene match: 6. CDR3 region: CASSIRTSGSSNTGELFF. The sequenced CDR3 bases are TGTGCCAGTAGTATCCGGACTAGCGGGTCTTCGAACACCGGGGAG.

Turning to this clone: The read ends 3 residues early relative to the CDR3; the germline J gene fills the gap. The chain couples TRBV5-1 to TRBJ1-1; unclear D gene. The germline gives CDR1 SGHRS, CDR2 YFSETQ. V lost 6 bases and J 5 bases, leaving 17 bases between the germline ends. CDR3 length equals 14 residues. This CDR3 reads CASKTGRSGTEAFF. The covered CDR3 bases are TGCGCCAGCAAGACCGGCCGAAGCGGAACTGAA.

About this clone: Coverage ceases 3 residues before the CDR3 finishes, and the germline J gene fills in the end. This chain uses TRBV28 with TRBJ1-5, with a weak D call TRBD1 (5 bases). Trimming pared 6 bases from V and 5 bases from J, leaving 17 bases between. Germline V CDR1 and CDR2: MDHEN, SYDVKM. This CDR3 has 15 amino acids. CDR3: CASSPGLRGDQPQHF. The part of the CDR3 DNA that was read is TGTGCCAGCAGCCCTGGGCTTCGGGGGGATCAGCCC.

Points on this clone: The sequenced fragment ends 3 residues before the CDR3 boundary, so the rest is inferred from the germline J gene. The gene calls are TRBV14 and TRBJ1-1; D possibly corresponds to TRBD1 (5 bases). Looked up from germline, CDR1 is SGHDN and CDR2 is FVKESK. The CDR3 is made up of 14 amino acids. Between the trimmed V and J ends, which lost 4 bases and 4 bases, there was a span of 13 bases. CDR3: CASSPYRLPTEAFF. The DNA read from the CDR3 is TGTGCCAGCAGCCCATACAGGCTTCCCACTGAA.

A word on this clone: The observed sequence ends 3 residues before the CDR3 terminus, with the missing tail filled in from the germline J gene. V usage is TRBV29-1 and J usage is TRBJ1-5; 9 bases are shared with TRBD1. Germline CDR1 reads SQVTM; CDR2 reads ANQGSEA. The V segment lost 3 bases and the J segment 7 bases; nucleotides outside the gene matches: 10. The CDR3 sequence is 15 residues long. This CDR3 reads CSVDRRDRVPQPQHF. The CDR3 bases that were read are TGCAGCGTTGACCGCCGGGACAGGGTCCCCCAGCCC.

To note about this clone: Coverage ceases 3 residues before the CDR3 finishes, and the germline J gene fills in the end. V is TRBV20-1 and J is TRBJ1-4; TRBD1 matches at 9 bases. The germline CDR1 and CDR2 sequences are DFQATT and SNEGSKA (reference sequence). The CDR3 length is 14 residues. This chain's CDR3 is CSAGQGSGANVLFF. CDR3 DNA, as far as it was read: TGCAGTGCCGGACAGGGGTCTGGGGCCAACGTA.

Comments on this clone: Read coverage stops 3 residues before the CDR3 terminus; the germline J gene supplies the remainder. The V and J genes are TRBV19 and TRBJ1-2; D remains ambiguous. There are 13 residues in the CDR3. Germline CDR1 reads LNHDA; CDR2 reads SQIVND (reference sequence). V shed 3 bases and J shed 6 bases, with 11 bases lying between them. CDR3 DNA (partial): TGTGCCAGTAGTATGTCCAGGTATAATGGC. Translating gives CASSMSRYNG. The entire CDR3 protein is CASSMSRYNGYTF.

Of note for this clone: One end of the junction fails to match germline, which may point to a read error. Read sequence stops 3 residues before the CDR3 end, and the germline J gene provides the missing end. The same CDR3 arises from other DNA sequences in this sample as well. The gene calls are TRBV7-7 and TRBJ2-5; D possibly corresponds to TRBD2 (6 bases). Germline loops: CDR1 SSHAT, CDR2 FNYEAQ (reference sequence). The CDR3 loop spans 14 amino acids. Here the CDR3 reads CASSLAGGQETQYF. CDR3 DNA, as far as it was read: TGTGCCAGCAGTTTAGCTGGGGGGCAAGAGACC.